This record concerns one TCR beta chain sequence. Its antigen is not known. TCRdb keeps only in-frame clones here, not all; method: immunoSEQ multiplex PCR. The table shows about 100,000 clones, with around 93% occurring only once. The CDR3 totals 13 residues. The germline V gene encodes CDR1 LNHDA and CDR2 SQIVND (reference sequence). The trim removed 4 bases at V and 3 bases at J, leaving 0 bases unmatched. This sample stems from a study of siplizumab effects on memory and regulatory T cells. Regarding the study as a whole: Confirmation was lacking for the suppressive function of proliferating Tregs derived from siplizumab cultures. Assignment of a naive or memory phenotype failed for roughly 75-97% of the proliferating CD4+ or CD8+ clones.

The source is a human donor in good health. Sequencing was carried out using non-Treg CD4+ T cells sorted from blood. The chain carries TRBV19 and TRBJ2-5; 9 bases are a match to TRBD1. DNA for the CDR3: TGTGCCAGTAGTAGGGACAGGGAAGAGACCCAGTACTTC. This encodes CASSRDREETQYF.